What follows describes a single T cell receptor (beta chain). The germline gives CDR1 LNHDA, CDR2 SQIVND (reference sequence). CDR3 size: 15 residues. The V end was cut by 5 bases, the J end by 4 bases, with 17 bases between. TCR beta VDJ and CDR3 profiling used genomic DNA as template. MiXCR, applied by TCRdb to the reads, yields one record per CDR3 protein. The sample lists roughly 200,000 distinct CDR3 sequences, roughly 60% seen once, with 40% to 50% in the top ten. Sequencing was done on patients that had shown CD8+CD57+ cell expansion by flow cytometry. In all patients, the disease was severe acquired aplastic anemia. These data are taken from a study of CD8+CD57+ T cells in acquired aplastic anemia. Whole-study context: Mean DNA quantity obtained from sorted CD4+ and CD8+ cells was 2.5 to 4 ug.

The chain is built from TRBV19 and TRBJ1-2; TRBD1 is a possible D gene (5 bases). This sequence originates from a human donor with aplastic anemia. Sequencing was performed on sorted CD4+, CD8+, or CD8+CD57+ T cells (not recorded which) from PBMCs. CDR3 coding DNA: TGTGCCAGTAGTGGTCGACAGTTAAATACCTATGGCTACACCTTC. This translates into CASSGRQLNTYGYTF.